This section outlines one TCR beta chain sequence together with its context. Its antigen is undetermined. The data belong to a study of T cells in localized non-small cell lung cancer. V lost 2 bases and J lost 4; bases outside the gene matches: 8. Germline lookup yields CDR1 LNHDA and CDR2 SQIVND (reference sequence). The length of the CDR3 is 16 residues. Study-wide points: Of the tissues analyzed, uninvolved adjacent lung showed maximal T cell clonality, greater than tumor. Heterogeneity remains possible, as sequencing covered one tumor region only.

Some clones are missing from TCRdb's copy, which holds only in-frame ones; the method was immunoSEQ multiplex PCR. This table has about 3,700 clones, 33% appearing once. The chain couples TRBV19 to TRBJ2-5; 9 bases are shared with TRBD1. This specimen consisted of normal lung tissue next to the tumor, obtained before any cancer treatment. This receptor was taken from a woman aged 40-69 years with stage I lung adenocarcinoma. DNA of the CDR3: TGTGCCAGTAGTATAAGCGCACAGGGGGCTGGAGAGACCCAGTACTTC. This gives the protein CASSISAQGAGETQYF.